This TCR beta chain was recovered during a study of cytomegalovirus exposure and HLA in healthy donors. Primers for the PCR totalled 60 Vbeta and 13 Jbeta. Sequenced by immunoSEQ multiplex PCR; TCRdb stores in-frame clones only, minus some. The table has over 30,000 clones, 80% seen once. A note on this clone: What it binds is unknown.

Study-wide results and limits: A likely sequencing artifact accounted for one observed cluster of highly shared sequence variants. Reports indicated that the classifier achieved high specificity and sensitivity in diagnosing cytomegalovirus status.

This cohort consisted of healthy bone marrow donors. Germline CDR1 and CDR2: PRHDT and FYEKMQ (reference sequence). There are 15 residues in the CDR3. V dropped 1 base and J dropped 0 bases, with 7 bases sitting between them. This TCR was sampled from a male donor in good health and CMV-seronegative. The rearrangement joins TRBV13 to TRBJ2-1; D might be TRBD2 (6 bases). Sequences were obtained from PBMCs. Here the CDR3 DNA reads TGTGCCAGCAGCTTAGTCGGGAGCTCCTACAATGAGCAGTTCTTC. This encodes CASSLVGSSYNEQFF.